This T cell receptor gamma chain was profiled in a study of γδ T cells in repeated Plasmodium falciparum infection. Turning to the study itself: Timepoints: baseline, immediately before selected infections, and 21 days after every infection. Study-level findings and limits: Vdelta2-negative gammadelta repertoires appeared less diverse and less shared in Malian than Australian children. Vdelta2-negative gammadelta repertoires, largely Vdelta1+, seemingly showed infection-driven waves of new clonal selection.

This clone was observed a handful of times. Its antigen remains unidentified. TCRdb lists the protein of a much larger clone for this DNA, which differs at residue 4, so this is likely a read error; the protein given here is translated from the DNA itself. The identical CDR3 is also encoded by other nucleotide sequences in the sample. This CDR3 region has 17 residues. Germline CDR1 GITISATS, CDR2 ISYDGTV (reference sequence). Sequencing covered both gamma and delta TCR chains per sample. TCRdb called clones from the multiplex PCR reads again using CATT. The sample includes some 30,000 gamma-chain clones, under 1.5% of them seen just once. Bulk repertoires came from Vgamma9/Vdelta2+ or Vdelta2-negative gammadelta T cells flow-sorted from PBMC.

The chain employs TRGV9 and TRGJP. TCRdb lists no J gene, so it was determined here by aligning the DNA to germline. The sequenced material came from gamma-delta T cells from blood. The receptor was isolated from a pool of human donors (malaria-infected and uninfected, not separated). The CDR3 spells CALREVPQELGKKIKVF. In DNA form, the CDR3 reads TGTGCCTTGAGGGAGGTCCCGCAAGAGTTGGGCAAAAAAATCAAGGTATTT.